This paragraph covers one T cell receptor beta chain sequence. The data stem from a study of cytomegalovirus exposure and HLA in healthy donors. The PCR used 60 Vbeta and 13 Jbeta primers. The repertoire was sequenced with immunoSEQ multiplex PCR; TCRdb's copy has only in-frame clones and lacks some. The sample comprises approximately 140,000 clones, just over 70% of which are singletons, and about 2.7% rests with the top ten. Each of the donors was a healthy bone marrow donor. CDR3 length equals 16 residues. Germline V gives CDR1 SGHVS, CDR2 FNYEAQ. The J segment lost 0 bases and the V segment lost 4 bases, leaving 4 bases of the junction unmatched.

The sample taken for sequencing was PBMCs. The TCR was taken from a woman aged 60-75 years in good health and CMV-seropositive. The chain links TRBV7-6 to TRBJ2-2; 8 nucleotides align to TRBD2. This CDR3 is CASSYPGGTNTGELFF. The DNA for the CDR3 is TGTGCCAGCAGCTACCCGGGGGGGACGAACACCGGGGAGCTGTTTTTT.